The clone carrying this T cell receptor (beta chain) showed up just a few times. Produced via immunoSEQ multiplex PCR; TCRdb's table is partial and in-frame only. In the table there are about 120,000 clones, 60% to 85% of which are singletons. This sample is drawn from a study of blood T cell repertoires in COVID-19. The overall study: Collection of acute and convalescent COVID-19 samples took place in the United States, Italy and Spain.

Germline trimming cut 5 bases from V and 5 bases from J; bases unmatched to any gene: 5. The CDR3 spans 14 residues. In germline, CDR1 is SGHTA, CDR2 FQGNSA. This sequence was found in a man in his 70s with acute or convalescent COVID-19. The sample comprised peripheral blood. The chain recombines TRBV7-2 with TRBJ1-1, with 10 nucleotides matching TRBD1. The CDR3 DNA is TGTGCCAGCAGCCGGGACAGGGGCCGGACTGAAGCTTTCTTT. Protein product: CASSRDRGRTEAFF.